The present entry profiles one T cell receptor beta chain with its context. The target of this receptor is not known. Base quality data are lacking; no much larger clone is found one base away. What this sample's treatment or condition label stands for: in vitro stimulation with specific CMV peptide epitopes to enrich CMV-specific T cells. These reads were obtained on an Illumina HiSeq 1500. TCRdb's own reprocessing of the public reads used fastp at Q25 and MiXCR and kept productive beta chains. A single entry per CDR3 protein holds the most common genes and DNA from its merged rows. The sample records a few hundred thousand distinct CDR3 sequences, 40% of which are singletons. About 48% of the sample belongs to the ten largest clones. The germline V gene sets CDR1 to KGHDR and CDR2 to SFDVKD. The CDR3 spans 19 residues, from the cysteine through the phenylalanine. The only DNA kept is the CDR3, 57 bases in frame from the first base. V has 2 bases trimmed and J has 4 bases trimmed; junction bases matching no gene number 14.

The data stem from a study of T cell repertoires in cytomegalovirus infection (dated by TCRdb to the late 2010s). General notes on the study: Peptide stimulations targeted recently identified HLA-C-restricted CMV epitopes, whose presentation resists viral immunomodulation, together with well-studied HLA-B-restricted epitopes. Donor HLA type was relevant to the analysis, because carriage of CMV infection together with the matching HLA type was indicated by public TCR beta signatures. Paper-wide results and their limitations: The ex vivo response was dominated by HLA-C-restricted CMV-specific TCR beta clonotypes, and the single most frequent clonotype in two of eight donors was supplied by these HLA-C-restricted clonotypes. In both this cohort and an independent cohort of 350 or so donors, the cumulative frequency of public TCR beta family members distinguished carriers of CMV infection plus the relevant HLA type.

The clonotype comes from a human donor in good health (CMV status not recorded). Some clones in this sample may be carry-over from other donors' samples. Recombination joined TRBV24-1 with TRBJ2-1, and 9 junctional nucleotides match TRBD2. The sample consisted of cultured PBMCs, taken from culture after CMV antigen stimulation. The bases are TGTGCCACCAGTGATTCAGGGTTCGGAGCGGGGGGCCTTTACAATGAGCAGTTCTTC. Translated, this is CATSDSGFGAGGLYNEQFF.